The text below deals with one TCR beta chain. Its specificity is unknown. These data originate in a study of somatic mutations in cytotoxic T cells in rheumatoid arthritis. On the study more broadly: Patient blood, roughly 27 ml in EDTA, was obtained immediately after diagnosis and prior to the start of any treatment. Study results and limitations: Antigenic targets recognized by the expanded CD8+ clones remained undetermined. Patients with a largest CD8+ clone exceeding 20% of CD8+ cells numbered 8 of 65.

The CDR3 spans 14 residues. The germline CDR1 and CDR2 sequences are MNHEY and SMNVEV (reference sequence). V dropped 7 bases and J dropped 0 bases, with 10 bases sitting between them. Produced via immunoSEQ multiplex PCR; TCRdb's table is partial and in-frame only. The sample gives around 16,000 clones, about four fifths of which show up once; about a sixth is in the top ten. The gene calls are TRBV27 and TRBJ2-1, with a weak D call TRBD2 (6 bases). Sample: CD8+ T cells sorted from blood. This clonotype originated in an adult with rheumatoid arthritis. DNA of the CDR3: TGTGCCAGCACCGTAGCGGCCTCCTACAATGAGCAGTTCTTC. Residues: CASTVAASYNEQFF.